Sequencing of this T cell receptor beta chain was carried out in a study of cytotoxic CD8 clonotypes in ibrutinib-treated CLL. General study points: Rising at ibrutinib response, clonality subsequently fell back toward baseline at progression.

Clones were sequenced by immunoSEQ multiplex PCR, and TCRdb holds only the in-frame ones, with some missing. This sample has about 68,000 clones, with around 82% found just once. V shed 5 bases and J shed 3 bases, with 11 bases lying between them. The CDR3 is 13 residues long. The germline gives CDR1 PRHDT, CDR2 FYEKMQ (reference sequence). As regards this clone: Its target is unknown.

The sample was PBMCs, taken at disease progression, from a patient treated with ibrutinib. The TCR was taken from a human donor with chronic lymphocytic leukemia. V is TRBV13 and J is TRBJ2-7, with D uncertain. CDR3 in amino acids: CASSQGVYYEQYF. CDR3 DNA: TGTGCCAGCAGCCAAGGTGTCTACTACGAGCAGTACTTC.